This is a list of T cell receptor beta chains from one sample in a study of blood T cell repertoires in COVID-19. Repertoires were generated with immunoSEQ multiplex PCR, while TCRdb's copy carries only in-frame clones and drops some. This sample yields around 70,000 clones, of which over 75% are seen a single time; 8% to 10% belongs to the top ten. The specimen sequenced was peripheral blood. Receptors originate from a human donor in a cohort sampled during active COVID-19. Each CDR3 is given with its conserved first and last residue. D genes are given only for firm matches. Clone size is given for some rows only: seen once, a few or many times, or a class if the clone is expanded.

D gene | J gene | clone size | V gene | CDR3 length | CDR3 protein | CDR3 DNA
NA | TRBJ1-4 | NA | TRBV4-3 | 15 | CASSQDRSRAEKLFF | TGCGCCAGCAGCCAAGATAGGAGCAGGGCAGAGAAACTGTTTTTT
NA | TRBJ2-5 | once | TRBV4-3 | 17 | CASSQEGRSGSQETQYF | TGCGCCAGCAGCCAAGAGGGGCGGAGCGGGTCCCAAGAGACCCAGTACTTC
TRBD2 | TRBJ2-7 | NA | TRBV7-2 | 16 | CASSLGGLAGVIEQYF | TGTGCCAGCAGCTTAGGGGGTCTTGCGGGAGTGATTGAGCAGTACTTC
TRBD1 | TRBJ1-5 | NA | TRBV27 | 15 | CASSPQGAGNQPQHF | TGTGCCAGCAGTCCTCAGGGGGCCGGCAATCAGCCCCAGCATTTT
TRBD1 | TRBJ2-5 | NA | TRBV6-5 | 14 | CASRTTGIQETQYF | TGTGCCAGCAGAACGACAGGGATCCAAGAGACCCAGTACTTC
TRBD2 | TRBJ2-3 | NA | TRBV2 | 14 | CASSLLAGPDTQYF | TGTGCCAGCAGTCTGCTAGCGGGTCCCGATACGCAGTATTTT
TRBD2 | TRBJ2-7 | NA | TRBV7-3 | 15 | CASSPTSGSSYEQYF | TGTGCCAGCAGTCCCACTAGCGGAAGCTCCTACGAGCAGTACTTC
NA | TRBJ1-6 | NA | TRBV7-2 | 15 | CASSLWGLGNSPLHF | TGTGCCAGCAGCTTGTGGGGGCTCGGTAATTCACCCCTCCACTTT
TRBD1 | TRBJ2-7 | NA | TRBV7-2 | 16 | CASRTKTGTGGGEQYF | TGTGCCAGCAGGACTAAGACCGGGACAGGGGGCGGGGAGCAGTACTTC
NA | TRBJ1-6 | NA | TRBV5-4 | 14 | CASRSSSYNSPLHF | TGTGCCAGCAGGAGTAGCTCCTATAATTCACCCCTCCACTTT
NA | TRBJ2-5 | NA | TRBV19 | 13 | CASSIRIRETQYF | TGTGCCAGTAGTATACGCATCCGGGAGACCCAGTACTTC
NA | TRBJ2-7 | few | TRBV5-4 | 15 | CASSPRDGSSYEQYF | TGTGCCAGCAGCCCCCGGGACGGGAGCTCCTACGAGCAGTACTTC
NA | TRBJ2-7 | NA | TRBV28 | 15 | CASSLDRGERGEQYF | TGTGCCAGCAGCCTCGACAGGGGTGAGCGGGGTGAGCAGTACTTC
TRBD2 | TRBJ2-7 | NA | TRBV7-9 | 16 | CASSFQSGGNSYEQYF | TGTGCCAGCAGCTTTCAATCGGGGGGAAACTCCTACGAGCAGTACTTC
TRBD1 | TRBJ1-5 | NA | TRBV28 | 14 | CASRTGGDNQPQHF | TGTGCCAGCAGAACAGGGGGCGACAATCAGCCCCAGCATTTT
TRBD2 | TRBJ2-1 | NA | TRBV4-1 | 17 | CASSQNLAGGIYNEQFF | TGCGCCAGCAGCCAAAACTTAGCGGGAGGGATCTACAATGAGCAGTTCTTC
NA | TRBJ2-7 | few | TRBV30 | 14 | CAWSVPGPIYEQYF | TGTGCCTGGAGTGTACCAGGGCCCATCTACGAGCAGTACTTC
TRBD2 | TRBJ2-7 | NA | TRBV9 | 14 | CASSRTSGRGEQYF | TGTGCCAGCAGCAGGACTAGCGGGAGGGGCGAGCAGTACTTC
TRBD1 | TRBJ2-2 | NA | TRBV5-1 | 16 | CASSSRTGANTGELFF | TGCGCCAGCAGCTCCCGGACAGGGGCCAACACCGGGGAGCTGTTTTTT
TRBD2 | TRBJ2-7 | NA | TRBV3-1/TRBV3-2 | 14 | CASSQEGLAYEQYF | TGTGCCAGCAGCCAAGAGGGACTAGCTTACGAGCAGTACTTC
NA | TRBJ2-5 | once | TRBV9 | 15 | CASSVGNGRSETQYF | TGTGCCAGCAGCGTAGGCAACGGGAGATCTGAGACCCAGTACTTC
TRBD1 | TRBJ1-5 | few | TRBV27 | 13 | CASSGTGGQPQHF | TGTGCCAGCAGTGGGACAGGGGGTCAGCCCCAGCATTTT
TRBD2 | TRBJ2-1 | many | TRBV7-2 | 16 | CASSPPGLAGVNEQFF | TGTGCCAGCAGCCCACCGGGACTAGCGGGAGTAAATGAGCAGTTCTTC
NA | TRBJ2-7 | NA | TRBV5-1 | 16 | CASSLGAQNGVYEQYF | TGCGCCAGCAGCTTGGGAGCCCAAAACGGGGTCTACGAGCAGTACTTC
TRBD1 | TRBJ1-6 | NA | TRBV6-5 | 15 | CASSTSGGRNSPLHF | TGTGCCAGCAGTACCTCAGGGGGCCGGAATTCACCCCTCCACTTT
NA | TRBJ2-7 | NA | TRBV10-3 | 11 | CAIGEGYEQYF | TGTGCCATCGGCGAGGGCTACGAGCAGTACTTC
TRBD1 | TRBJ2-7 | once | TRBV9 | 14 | CASSAGTGTYEQYF | TGTGCCAGCAGCGCCGGGACAGGGACCTACGAGCAGTACTTC
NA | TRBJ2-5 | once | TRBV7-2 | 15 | CASSPRRLSTETQYF | TGTGCCAGCAGCCCAAGACGTCTTAGCACTGAGACCCAGTACTTC
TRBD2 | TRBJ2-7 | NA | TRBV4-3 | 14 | CASSPSGSYYEQYF | TGCGCCAGCAGCCCTAGCGGGAGTTACTACGAGCAGTACTTC
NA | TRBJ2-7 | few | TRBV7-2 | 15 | CASSPQSRSSYEQYF | TGTGCCAGCAGCCCGCAATCCCGGAGCTCCTACGAGCAGTACTTC
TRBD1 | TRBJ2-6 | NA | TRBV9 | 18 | CASSVPPGQHSGANVLTF | TGTGCCAGCAGCGTGCCCCCGGGACAGCATTCTGGGGCCAACGTCCTGACTTTC
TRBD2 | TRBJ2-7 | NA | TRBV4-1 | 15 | CASSQEGTSSYEQYF | TGCGCCAGCAGCCAAGAGGGGACTAGCAGCTACGAGCAGTACTTC
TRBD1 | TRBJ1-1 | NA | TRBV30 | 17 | CAWRKQGAQTGLTEAFF | TGTGCCTGGAGAAAACAGGGGGCCCAGACAGGGCTCACTGAAGCTTTCTTT
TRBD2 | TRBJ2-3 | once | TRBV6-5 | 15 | CASNEGGPATDTQYF | TGTGCCAGCAACGAGGGAGGGCCGGCAACAGATACGCAGTATTTT
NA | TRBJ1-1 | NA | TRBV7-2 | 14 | CASSAWSVNTEAFF | TGTGCCAGCAGCGCCTGGAGCGTGAACACTGAAGCTTTCTTT
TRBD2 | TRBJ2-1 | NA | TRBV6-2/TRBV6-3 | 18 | CASSQNPLAGSSYNEQFF | TGTGCCAGCAGCCAGAACCCCTTAGCGGGGTCCTCCTACAATGAGCAGTTCTTC
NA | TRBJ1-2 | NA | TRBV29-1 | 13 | CSVGVTSNYGYTF | TGCAGCGTTGGTGTGACTTCTAACTATGGCTACACCTTC
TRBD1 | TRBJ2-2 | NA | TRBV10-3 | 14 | CAAQTGMNTGELFF | TGTGCCGCTCAGACAGGGATGAACACCGGGGAGCTGTTTTTT
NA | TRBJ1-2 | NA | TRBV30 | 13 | CAWSTQVSDGYTF | TGTGCCTGGAGCACCCAGGTTTCTGACGGCTACACCTTC
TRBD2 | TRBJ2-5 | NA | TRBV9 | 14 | CASSDGLDQETQYF | TGTGCCAGCAGCGATGGACTAGATCAGGAGACCCAGTACTTC
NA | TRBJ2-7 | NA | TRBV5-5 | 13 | CASADGSLTEQYF | TGTGCCAGCGCTGACGGGTCCCTTACCGAGCAGTACTTC
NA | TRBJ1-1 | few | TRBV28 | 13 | CAITRSGNTEAFF | TGTGCCATCACACGATCAGGGAACACTGAAGCTTTCTTT
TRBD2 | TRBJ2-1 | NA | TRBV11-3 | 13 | CASSPGTSHEQFF | TGTGCCAGCAGCCCAGGGACTAGTCATGAGCAGTTCTTC
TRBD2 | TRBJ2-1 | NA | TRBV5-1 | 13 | CASSKPGGDEQFF | TGCGCCAGCAGCAAGCCGGGGGGAGATGAGCAGTTCTTC
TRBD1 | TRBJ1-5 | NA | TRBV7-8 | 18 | CASSLAGRDRGLNQPQHF | TGTGCCAGCAGCTTAGCGGGACGGGACAGGGGCCTTAATCAGCCCCAGCATTTT
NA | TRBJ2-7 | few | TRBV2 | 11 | CASSLYYEQYF | TGTGCCAGCAGCTTGTACTACGAGCAGTACTTC
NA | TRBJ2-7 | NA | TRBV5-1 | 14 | CASSPEGLSYEQYF | TGCGCCAGCAGCCCCGAGGGCCTCTCCTACGAGCAGTACTTC
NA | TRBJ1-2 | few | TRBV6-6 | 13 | CASSYRAGYGYTF | TGTGCCAGCAGTTACCGGGCGGGCTATGGCTACACCTTC
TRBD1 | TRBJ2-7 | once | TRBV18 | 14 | CASSPGQEAYEQYF | TGTGCCAGCTCCCCGGGACAGGAGGCCTACGAGCAGTACTTC
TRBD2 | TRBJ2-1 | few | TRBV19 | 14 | CASRPSGSLDEQFF | TGTGCCAGTAGGCCTAGCGGGAGCCTCGATGAGCAGTTCTTC
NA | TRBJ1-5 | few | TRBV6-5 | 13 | CASQDSQMEPQHF | TGTGCCAGTCAGGACAGTCAAATGGAGCCCCAGCATTTT